The 24 T cell receptor beta chains presented below share a single source sample, sequenced in a study of T-cell reconstitution after alpha-beta-depleted transplantation in children. Unique molecular identifiers were incorporated during preparation of the TCRbeta library. TCRdb ran MiXCR on the PCR reads and lists one entry per CDR3 protein. Among fewer than 450,000 distinct CDR3 sequences listed, 15% to 20% were seen once. The sequences come from PBMCs, mostly from graft donor cells, collected 360 days after TCRalphabeta/CD19-depleted stem cell transplant. These receptor sequences come from a male patient aged 2 to 10 who had a stem cell transplant for acute lymphoblastic leukemia, so the T cells may come from the graft donor.

The V and J genes are TRBV19 and TRBJ2-1, with 7 bases that match TRBD2. Germline CDR1 LNHDA, CDR2 SQIVND (reference sequence). The CDR3 totals 14 residues. V lost 1 base and J lost 8; bases outside the gene matches: 5. The CDR3: CASSIGGSSDEQFF. DNA of the CDR3: TGTGCCAGTAGTATAGGCGGGAGCAGCGATGAGCAGTTCTTC.

The V and J genes are TRBV10-3 and TRBJ2-1; D not certain. Trimming left V 6 bases short and J 7 bases short, with 16 bases between. Looked up from germline, CDR1 is ENHRY and CDR2 is SYGVKD. The CDR3 consists of 14 residues. CDR3 coding DNA: TGTGCCATCAGCGACGCCCGCTCTAGAAATGAGCAGTTCTTC. Residues: CAISDARSRNEQFF.

Only a few counts were recorded for this clonotype. CDR3 protein: CASSVPTGRTDTQYF. CDR3 coding DNA: TGCGCCAGCAGCGTACCGACGGGACGCACAGATACGCAGTATTTT. The V call is TRBV5-1, the J call TRBJ2-3; D possibly uses TRBD1 or TRBD2 (5 bases each). This CDR3 region has 15 residues. From germline, CDR1 is SGHRS and CDR2 YFSETQ. Trimming took 4 bases from V and 1 from J, leaving 13 bases between them.

This chain joins TRBV7-9 and TRBJ2-3, with a possible D match to TRBD2 (6 bases). Germline V gene sequence: CDR1 SEHNR, CDR2 FQNEAQ (reference sequence). The ends were cut back, 1 base at V and 10 bases at J, with 18 bases in the middle. There are 15 residues in the CDR3. The CDR3: CASSLVSGRDNSQYF. For the CDR3, the DNA is TGTGCCAGCAGCTTAGTCTCCGGGAGAGATAATTCGCAGTATTTT.

In this sample, this clonotype turned up a few times. This chain uses TRBV6-2 or TRBV6-3 with TRBJ1-5; D is unclear. The CDR3 runs 16 residues. The V gene's germline CDR1 is MNHEY and CDR2 SVGEGT. With 3 bases removed from V and 0 bases from J, the gap between germline ends came to 12 bases. The CDR3 DNA follows: TGTGCCAGCAGTTATCGCTCTCGGAATAGCAATCAGCCCCAGCATTTT. Translation gives CASSYRSRNSNQPQHF.

This clonotype was seen a handful of times. This chain links TRBV28 with TRBJ2-7, with unresolved D. The CDR3 totals 11 residues. V was cut by 2 bases and J by 8 bases, with 7 bases left in between. Germline V gives CDR1 MDHEN, CDR2 SYDVKM. The CDR3 sequence is CASSLGDKQYF. The CDR3 DNA reads as TGTGCCAGCAGTTTAGGGGATAAGCAGTACTTC.

There are a few counts of this clonotype. V usage is TRBV7-9 and J usage is TRBJ2-7, with D possibly being TRBD1 or TRBD2 (5 bases each). The ends were cut back, 3 bases at V and 9 bases at J, with 9 bases in the middle. The germline V gene has CDR1 SEHNR and CDR2 FQNEAQ (reference sequence). CDR3 length: 11 amino acids. The CDR3 DNA sequence: TGTGCCAGCAGCTTCGGGACCACGCAGTACTTC. This sequence encodes CASSFGTTQYF. Drawing the rest from reference TRBV7-9 and TRBJ2-7, the complete variable domain is DTGVSQNPRHKITKRGQNVTFRCDPISEHNRLYWYRQTLGQGPEFLTYFQNEAQLEKSRLLSDRFSAERPKGSFSTLEIQRTEQGDSAMYLCASSFGTTQYFGPGTRLTVT.

The CDR3 reads CASSRQATTGELFF. The DNA for the CDR3 is TGTGCCAGCAGCCGACAGGCAACCACCGGGGAGCTGTTTTTT. The gene calls are TRBV3-1 and TRBJ2-2; D is perhaps TRBD1 (6 bases). Trimming removed 4 bases at V and 4 bases at J, with 10 bases between. The CDR3 spans 14 residues. Germline assignment: CDR1 LGHDT and CDR2 YNNKEL (reference sequence).

The genes are TRBV29-1 and TRBJ1-1; perhaps TRBD1 as D (5 bases). V lost 5 bases and J 3 bases, leaving 13 bases between the germline ends. CDR1 and CDR2 from the germline V gene are SQVTM and ANQGSEA. CDR3 length equals 13 residues. DNA for the CDR3: TGCAGCGTTCCCAGGGACGGGGACACTGAAGCTTTCTTT. Translated, it gives CSVPRDGDTEAFF.

This rearrangement joins TRBV3-1 to TRBJ2-1; D uncertain. Looked up from germline, CDR1 is LGHDT and CDR2 is YNNKEL (reference sequence). Deletions cut 3 bases from V and 5 bases from J, with 2 bases between. The CDR3 runs 11 residues. The CDR3 nucleotides read TGTGCCAGCAGCCATAACAATGAGCAGTTCTTC. Its translation is CASSHNNEQFF.

This clonotype was counted only a few times. The gene calls are TRBV25-1 and TRBJ1-5; a possible D gene is TRBD1 (6 bases). CDR1 is MGHDK and CDR2 is SYGVNS in the germline V gene. V was clipped by 8 bases and J by 5 bases, with 22 bases between them. This CDR3 contains 16 residues. CDR3 region: CASPIWTEGGDQPQHF. The CDR3 region has the DNA TGTGCCAGCCCTATATGGACGGAAGGGGGGGATCAGCCCCAGCATTTT.

The genes are TRBV5-5 and TRBJ2-7; possibly TRBD1 for D (5 bases). The germline V and J ends were trimmed by 0 bases and 5 bases, with 15 bases remaining between them. There are 15 residues in the CDR3. The germline gives CDR1 SGHKS, CDR2 YYEKEE (reference sequence). The CDR3 loop is CASSLDQGLTDEQYF. The CDR3 DNA is TGTGCCAGCAGCTTGGATCAGGGATTAACTGACGAGCAGTACTTC. Variable domain in full (rest from reference TRBV5-5 and TRBJ2-7): DAGVTQSPTHLIKTRGQQVTLRCSPISGHKSVSWYQQVLGQGPQFIFQYYEKEERGRGNFPDRFSARQFPNYSSELNVNALLLGDSALYLCASSLDQGLTDEQYFGPGTRLTVT.

The chain uses TRBV4-3 and TRBJ2-7, with D unclear. From germline, CDR1 is LGHNA and CDR2 YSLEER. This CDR3 region has 16 residues. Between the trimmed V and J ends, which lost 0 bases and 4 bases, there was a span of 16 bases. The chain's CDR3 is CASSQEVGPLWYEQYF. DNA for the CDR3: TGCGCCAGCAGCCAAGAGGTGGGCCCCCTCTGGTACGAGCAGTACTTC.

The chain links TRBV20-1 to TRBJ2-1; 10 bases align to TRBD2. This CDR3 is built from 14 residues. The trim removed 6 bases at V and 6 bases at J, leaving 8 bases unmatched. CDR1 is DFQATT, CDR2 SNEGSKA, per germline (reference sequence). The CDR3 reads CSAKGLAGANEQFF. The CDR3 nucleotides read TGCAGTGCAAAAGGGCTAGCGGGAGCCAATGAGCAGTTCTTC.

Only a few counts were recorded for this clonotype. The chain combines TRBV29-1 with TRBJ2-1, with D perhaps being TRBD1 or TRBD2 (6 bases each). This CDR3 has 13 residues. Germline lookup yields CDR1 SQVTM and CDR2 ANQGSEA. V lost 3 bases and J 10 bases, leaving 16 bases between the germline ends. CDR3 in amino acids: CSVDLGGLPEQFF. The CDR3 bases are TGCAGCGTTGACCTGGGGGGCCTCCCGGAGCAGTTCTTC.

The chain uses TRBV4-1 and TRBJ1-5; D perhaps matches TRBD1 (6 bases). Germline V gives CDR1 MGHRA, CDR2 YSYEKL. Trimming removed 0 bases at V and 7 bases at J, with 19 bases between. CDR3 size: 17 residues. The CDR3 protein is CASSQEIPTGFGQPQHF. The CDR3 nucleotides read TGCGCCAGCAGCCAAGAAATTCCCACAGGGTTTGGACAGCCCCAGCATTTT.

This clonotype was observed once. The CDR3 sequence: CSAAGLQRQPQHF. The CDR3 DNA follows: TGCAGTGCCGCGGGACTCCAACGCCAGCCCCAGCATTTT. V is TRBV20-1 and J is TRBJ1-5, with a possible D match to TRBD1 (5 bases). Per the germline V gene, CDR1 is DFQATT and CDR2 is SNEGSKA (reference sequence). The V end was cut by 6 bases, the J end by 7 bases, with 16 bases between. The CDR3 has 13 residues.

There are a few counts of this clonotype. The CDR3 DNA follows: TGCAGTGCTAGCCCCAGCGGGAGGTTGGGAAGTGAGCAGTTCTTC. Translated, it gives CSASPSGRLGSEQFF. This chain connects TRBV20-1 to TRBJ2-1; TRBD2 aligns across 9 bases. The CDR3 covers 15 residues. J gave up 9 bases and V 3 bases, and 12 bases lay outside the gene matches. Germline V CDR1 and CDR2: DFQATT, SNEGSKA (reference sequence).

This clonotype was seen ten or more times. The rearrangement links TRBV9 to TRBJ2-5; 10 nucleotides match TRBD2. Trimming removed 0 bases from V and 5 bases from J; junction bases left unmatched: 4. Looked up from germline, CDR1 is SGDLS and CDR2 is YYNGEE. This CDR3 is 15 amino acids long. CDR3 sequence reads: CASSVGGTSDETQYF. The CDR3 bases are TGTGCCAGCAGCGTAGGGGGGACTAGCGATGAGACCCAGTACTTC.

The chain uses TRBV20-1 and TRBJ2-1; maybe TRBD1 (5 bases). CDR3 size: 13 residues. Trimming cost V 3 bases and J 8 bases, with 14 bases left between them. Germline values: CDR1 DFQATT, CDR2 SNEGSKA (reference sequence). In DNA form, the CDR3 reads TGCAGTGCTAGGACGACGGCCAGGGATGAGCAGTTCTTC. Protein product: CSARTTARDEQFF.

This sequence joins TRBV5-1 and TRBJ2-7; the D is unclear. CDR1 is SGHRS, CDR2 YFSETQ, per germline. The CDR3 has 14 residues. V was clipped by 4 bases and J by 1 base, with 12 bases between them. Written as DNA, the CDR3 is TGCGCCAGCAGCCAGGACCGCCTGTCCTACGAGCAGTACTTC. Its protein product is CASSQDRLSYEQYF.

This clonotype appeared many times. The chain recombines TRBV9 with TRBJ2-1, with D unclear. Per germline, CDR1 SGDLS and CDR2 YYNGEE. This CDR3 has 15 amino acids. V was clipped by 0 bases and J by 3 bases, with 10 bases between them. For the CDR3, the DNA is TGTGCCAGCAGCGTAGGCCTGGTGGTCTACAATGAGCAGTTCTTC. It translates to CASSVGLVVYNEQFF. The whole variable domain, filled in from reference TRBV9 and TRBJ2-1, reads DSGVTQTPKHLITATGQRVTLRCSPRSGDLSVYWYQQSLDQGLQFLIQYYNGEERAKGNILERFSAQQFPDLHSELNLSSLELGDSALYFCASSVGLVVYNEQFFGPGTRLTVL.

This clonotype was picked up a small number of times. The gene calls are TRBV27 and TRBJ2-1; 7 positions agree with TRBD1. Looked up from germline, CDR1 is MNHEY and CDR2 is SMNVEV (reference sequence). Trimming took 5 bases from V and 6 from J; bases not matched to a gene: 4. The CDR3 is 13 amino acids. CDR3 sequence (DNA): TGTGCCAGCAGTCCACACAGGGGCAATGAGCAGTTCTTC. Translating gives CASSPHRGNEQFF.

The rearrangement uses TRBV28 and TRBJ2-5, with 9 bases that match TRBD1. The germline gives CDR1 MDHEN, CDR2 SYDVKM. V was clipped by 5 bases and J by 9 bases; unmatched bases: 19. This CDR3 has 17 residues. The CDR3 DNA sequence: TGTGCCAGCAGTCCGGAACAGGGGGCCCTACGTTATGAGTCCCAGTACTTC. This translates into CASSPEQGALRYESQYF.